This is a list of T cell receptor beta chains from one sample in a study of control samples from healthy donors and cancer patients. Using immunoSEQ multiplex PCR, the repertoire was profiled, and TCRdb retains in-frame clones only, with some absent. The sample includes about 170,000 clones, 80% to 90% of them seen just once. Sequencing was performed on blood. These receptors originate from a man aged 25-40 years in good health. The CDR3 runs from the conserved cysteine through the conserved F or W. The order of the fields is CDR3 length, J gene, V gene, CDR3 protein.

cdr3_length: 13; j_call: TRBJ1-4; v_call: TRBV19; cdr3_aa: CASSTGPYEKLFF
cdr3_length: 18; j_call: TRBJ1-5; v_call: TRBV6-2/TRBV6-3; cdr3_aa: CASSHGQGSHYSNQPQHF
cdr3_length: 15; j_call: TRBJ2-1; v_call: TRBV7-7; cdr3_aa: CASSSSGTDYNEQFF
cdr3_length: 14; j_call: TRBJ1-1; v_call: TRBV11-3; cdr3_aa: CASSRGDRIGQAFF
cdr3_length: 16; j_call: TRBJ2-2; v_call: TRBV15; cdr3_aa: CATSTYGGLNTGELFF
cdr3_length: 12; j_call: TRBJ1-1; v_call: TRBV6-2/TRBV6-3; cdr3_aa: CASSFRRAEAFF
cdr3_length: 18; j_call: TRBJ2-3; v_call: TRBV27; cdr3_aa: CASSLPIDRVVFGATQYF
cdr3_length: 20; j_call: TRBJ2-5; v_call: TRBV7-6; cdr3_aa: CASSLHFVPGVKGFGETQYF
cdr3_length: 14; j_call: TRBJ1-2; v_call: TRBV6-1; cdr3_aa: CASSELDRFDGYTF
cdr3_length: 13; j_call: TRBJ1-2; v_call: TRBV6-5; cdr3_aa: CASSYGRNYGYTF
cdr3_length: 17; j_call: TRBJ1-3; v_call: TRBV5-6; cdr3_aa: CASSWGPGGAAGNTIYF
cdr3_length: 12; j_call: TRBJ1-2; v_call: TRBV28; cdr3_aa: CASSLDRRGYTF
cdr3_length: 13; j_call: TRBJ2-7; v_call: TRBV7-2; cdr3_aa: CASSQGQRDEQYF
cdr3_length: 14; j_call: TRBJ2-3; v_call: TRBV18; cdr3_aa: CASSPSGGTDTQYF
cdr3_length: 16; j_call: TRBJ2-2; v_call: TRBV7-3; cdr3_aa: CASSLNSPGGSGELFF
cdr3_length: 14; j_call: TRBJ2-6; v_call: TRBV9; cdr3_aa: CASSVQGSANVLTF
cdr3_length: 13; j_call: TRBJ2-2; v_call: TRBV10-2; cdr3_aa: CATGGGYTGELFF
cdr3_length: 15; j_call: TRBJ1-4; v_call: TRBV4-1; cdr3_aa: CASSQGPLGAEKLFF
cdr3_length: 15; j_call: TRBJ2-3; v_call: TRBV3-1/TRBV3-2; cdr3_aa: CASSQGSLLASTQYF
cdr3_length: 17; j_call: TRBJ2-2; v_call: TRBV4-1; cdr3_aa: CASSQDYTSGGGGELFF
cdr3_length: 17; j_call: TRBJ2-1; v_call: TRBV14; cdr3_aa: CASSQGLRTGGLNEQFF
cdr3_length: 12; j_call: TRBJ1-6; v_call: TRBV10-3; cdr3_aa: CAIGTGTPPLHF
cdr3_length: 15; j_call: TRBJ2-2; v_call: TRBV28; cdr3_aa: CASTRQGALSGELFF
cdr3_length: 19; j_call: TRBJ2-7; v_call: TRBV4-3; cdr3_aa: CASSREVILREGVTYEQYF
cdr3_length: 16; j_call: TRBJ2-1; v_call: TRBV5-3; cdr3_aa: CARSLDRNSSYNEQFF
cdr3_length: 12; j_call: TRBJ2-1; v_call: TRBV29-1; cdr3_aa: CSVEETSGEQFF
cdr3_length: 12; j_call: TRBJ2-7; v_call: TRBV7-9; cdr3_aa: CASSLSSHEQYF
cdr3_length: 16; j_call: TRBJ1-5; v_call: TRBV24-1; cdr3_aa: CATSDLSGDSNQPQHF
cdr3_length: 15; j_call: TRBJ1-5; v_call: TRBV7-2; cdr3_aa: CASSYQGNSNQPQHF
cdr3_length: 13; j_call: TRBJ1-1; v_call: TRBV29-1; cdr3_aa: CSVETGGLGEAFF
cdr3_length: 12; j_call: TRBJ2-5; v_call: TRBV29-1; cdr3_aa: CSAQGAGETQYF
cdr3_length: 17; j_call: TRBJ2-5; v_call: TRBV3-1/TRBV3-2; cdr3_aa: CASSHPQTGGGRETQYF
cdr3_length: 15; j_call: TRBJ1-1; v_call: TRBV19; cdr3_aa: CASSIKLGVNTEAFF
cdr3_length: 14; j_call: TRBJ1-6; v_call: TRBV28; cdr3_aa: CASRQGTYNSPLHF
cdr3_length: 14; j_call: TRBJ1-5; v_call: TRBV2; cdr3_aa: CASLGNGGNQPQHF
cdr3_length: 13; j_call: TRBJ2-7; v_call: TRBV6-2/TRBV6-3; cdr3_aa: CASSHTSNPKQYF
cdr3_length: 14; j_call: TRBJ1-2; v_call: TRBV10-3; cdr3_aa: CAISETVRNYGYTF
cdr3_length: 15; j_call: TRBJ2-3; v_call: TRBV5-1; cdr3_aa: CASSLLTGPTDTQYF
cdr3_length: 14; j_call: TRBJ1-4; v_call: TRBV6-6; cdr3_aa: CASGPTATNEKLFF
cdr3_length: 11; j_call: TRBJ1-2; v_call: TRBV28; cdr3_aa: CASGSNYGYTF